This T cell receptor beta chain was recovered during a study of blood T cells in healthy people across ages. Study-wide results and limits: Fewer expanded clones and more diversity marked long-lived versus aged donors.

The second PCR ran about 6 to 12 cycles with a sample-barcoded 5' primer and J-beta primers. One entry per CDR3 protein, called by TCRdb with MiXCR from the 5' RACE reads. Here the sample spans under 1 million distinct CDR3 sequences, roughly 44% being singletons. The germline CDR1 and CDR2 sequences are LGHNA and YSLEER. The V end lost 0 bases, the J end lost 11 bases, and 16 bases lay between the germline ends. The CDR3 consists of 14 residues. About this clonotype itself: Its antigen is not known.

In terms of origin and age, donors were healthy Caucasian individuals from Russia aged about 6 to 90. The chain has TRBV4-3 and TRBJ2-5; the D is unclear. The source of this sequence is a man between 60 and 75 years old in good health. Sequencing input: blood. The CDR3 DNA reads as TGCGCCAGCAGCCAAGAACTTTCCTACAATGAGCAGTACTTC. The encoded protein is CASSQELSYNEQYF.